Described below is a single T cell receptor beta chain sequence and its context. CDR1 is SGHNT, CDR2 YYREEE, per germline (reference sequence). After removal of 1 base from V and 8 bases from J, the junction contained 9 bases not matched to a gene. The CDR3 runs to 15 residues. This sample stems from a study of blood T cell repertoires in COVID-19. Looking at the study overall: Italy, Spain and the United States were the sources of the convalescent and acute COVID-19 samples. From T cells, B-cell-depleted T cells, or PBMCs came the material, which was cDNA or gDNA.

Recruited during active infection, patients (from Seattle) were subsequently followed longitudinally. Assay used: immunoSEQ multiplex PCR; TCRdb lists only in-frame clones, some missing. Altogether approximately 230,000 clones are present, approximately 88% being singletons, with the ten largest covering around 6.3%. The chain carries TRBV5-4 and TRBJ2-1; TRBD2 agrees at 7 bases. The sequence was collected from a woman aged 25 to 39 with COVID-19, enrolled during active disease. The sequencing sample was made of peripheral blood. The CDR3 spells CASSLKLARVDEQFF. CDR3 DNA: TGTGCCAGCAGCTTGAAACTAGCGAGAGTGGATGAGCAGTTCTTC.